The 4 T cell receptor beta chains below all came from one sample that was sequenced in a study of T cell responses to AZD1222 COVID-19 vaccine. The repertoire was sequenced with immunoSEQ multiplex PCR; TCRdb's copy has only in-frame clones and lacks some. The data contain some 94,000 clones, approximately 90% of them singletons. This specimen was peripheral blood, taken on day 0 of AZD1222 vaccination. The receptor set was obtained from an adult in good health.

The V gene is TRBV24-1, the J gene TRBJ2-1; possibly TRBD2 for D (8 bases). V shed 1 base and J shed 9 bases, with 15 bases lying between them. Per the germline V gene, CDR1 is KGHDR and CDR2 is SFDVKD. CDR3 length: 15 amino acids. The CDR3 DNA follows: TGTGCCACCAGTGATTTCAGGGGGGGGACTAGTGAGCAGTTCTTC. Translating it yields CATSDFRGGTSEQFF.

V is TRBV10-1 and J is TRBJ2-3; no reliable D call. V was cut by 2 bases and J by 8 bases, with 14 bases left in between. CDR3 length: 14 residues. The germline gives CDR1 WNHNN, CDR2 SYGVQD (reference sequence). The CDR3 bases are TGCGCCAGCAGTGAGGGCTCTCCGGCAGGTACGCAGTATTTT. Encoded protein: CASSEGSPAGTQYF.

The gene calls are TRBV7-8 and TRBJ1-5, with D tentatively TRBD1 (6 bases). CDR1 and CDR2 (germline): SGHVS, FQNEAQ. V shed 7 bases and J shed 3 bases, with 16 bases lying between them. The CDR3 is 15 amino acids. This CDR3 reads CASTKQGGDNQPQHF. The CDR3 bases are TGTGCCAGCACCAAACAGGGAGGGGACAATCAGCCCCAGCATTTT.

This rearrangement joins TRBV4-1 to TRBJ2-2; D remains ambiguous. The CDR3 has 14 amino acids. V lost 4 bases and J lost 1, with 7 bases in between. Germline V CDR1 and CDR2: MGHRA, YSYEKL. CDR3 nucleotides: TGCGCCAGCAGCCTCGAAGAGAACACCGGGGAGCTGTTTTTT. Translation gives CASSLEENTGELFF.